This T cell receptor (beta chain) comes out of a study of beta chain features in type 1 diabetes. Across the whole study: In age, gender and cell yields, patients were similar to healthy donors.

Since all of the isolated RNA was reverse transcribed, expressed TCRB transcripts were what got sequenced. Only in-frame clones appear in the TCRdb table, and some are missing; sequencing was by immunoSEQ multiplex PCR. The sample yields 600,000 to 650,000 clones, less than 20% seen once. This clone appeared a few times. Its specificity is unknown. Whole-study results and caveats: Insertion counts at VDJ junctions were lower in type 1 diabetes patients, who also showed more deletions there. It was among patients, rather than healthy donors, that naive, central memory and Treg TCRB repertoires appeared more similar.

This clonotype was sampled from a man aged 18 to 30 in good health. The sequenced material came from naive CD4+ T cells from blood.

The CDR3 here is CASSQVAGHLTDTQYF. The CDR3 DNA is TGTGCCAGCAGCCAAGTCGCGGGACACCTGACAGATACGCAGTATTTT. The chain carries TRBV14 and TRBJ2-3; possibly TRBD1 or TRBD2 for D (6 bases each). CDR1 and CDR2 from the germline V gene are SGHDN and FVKESK. V was pared by 1 base and J by 3 bases, with 14 bases between. The CDR3 has 16 residues.